This T cell receptor beta chain was captured by sequencing in a study of OX40 agonist ivuxolimab in advanced cancers. Study information: Intravenous ivuxolimab at 0.01 to 10 mg/kg was given to patients every 2 weeks. A mean age of about 56 years, range roughly 23 to 85, was recorded, and 80% to 90% were male.

Findings and limits, study-wide: Antigen targets of the expanded peripheral T cells went undetermined.

Germline V gene sequence: CDR1 SGHVS, CDR2 FNYEAQ. V lost 5 bases and J lost 3, with 14 bases in between. The CDR3 contains 15 residues. This clone has a single count. The antigen is undetermined. Libraries were prepared by immunoSEQ multiplex PCR; TCRdb keeps only in-frame clonotypes and omits some of them. Among approximately 83,000 clones, approximately 81% were seen once, and the ten largest hold roughly 4.6%. The TCR sequence derives from an adult with an advanced solid tumor such as melanoma, head and neck, liver or kidney cancer. The rearrangement joins TRBV7-6 to TRBJ1-3; the D is unclear. Material: CD4+ or CD8+ T cells sorted from blood, obtained in a trial of the OX40 agonist ivuxolimab. The CDR3 DNA reads TGTGCCAGCAGCGCCACGGCGGGAGGTGGAAACACCATATATTTT. It yields the protein CASSATAGGGNTIYF.